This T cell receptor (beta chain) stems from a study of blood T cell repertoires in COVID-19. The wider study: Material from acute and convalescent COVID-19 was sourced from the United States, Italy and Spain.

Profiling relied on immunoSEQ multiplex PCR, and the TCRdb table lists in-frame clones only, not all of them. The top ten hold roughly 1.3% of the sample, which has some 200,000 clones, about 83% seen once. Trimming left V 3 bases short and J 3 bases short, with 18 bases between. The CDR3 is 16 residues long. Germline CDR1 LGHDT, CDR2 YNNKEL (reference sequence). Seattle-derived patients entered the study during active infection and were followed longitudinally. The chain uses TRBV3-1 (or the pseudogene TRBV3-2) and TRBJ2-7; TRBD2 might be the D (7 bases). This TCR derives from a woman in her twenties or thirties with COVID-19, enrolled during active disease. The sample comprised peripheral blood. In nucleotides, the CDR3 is TGTGCCAGCAGCCAGGGGCTGGCGGGGGCCGACTACGAGCAGTACTTC. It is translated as CASSQGLAGADYEQYF.